This is a list of T cell receptor beta chains from one sample in a study of Tregs in tolerant kidney transplant recipients. Sequenced by immunoSEQ multiplex PCR; TCRdb stores in-frame clones only, minus some. This sample carries fewer than 80,000 clones, 85% to 90% of them seen once, and the ten largest clones take approximately 0.39%. The source was CD4+ T cells from blood, collected before the transplant. Receptor source: a human donor who received a combined kidney and bone marrow transplant. Both conserved end residues are trimmed from each CDR3. The order of the fields is V gene, J gene, CDR3 protein.

>TRBV11-2|TRBJ1-1
ASSFDRKVTKAF
>TRBV9|TRBJ1-2
ASSVGQYYGYT
>TRBV6-5|TRBJ2-6
ASSRISPGANVLT
>TRBV27|TRBJ2-7
ASSSYLGQGTGDEQY
>TRBV5-1|TRBJ2-7
ASSPTGQGSYEQY
>TRBV2|TRBJ2-1
ASSEVQAIYNEQF
>TRBV6-5|TRBJ2-1
ASSEALTYNEQF
>TRBV6-5|TRBJ1-1
ASSQGRDRGAF
>TRBV28|TRBJ2-7
ASFSGVRDYEQY
>TRBV2|TRBJ1-4
ASMRSPGGEKLF
>TRBV7-2|TRBJ2-3
ASSSRLAGVADTQY
>TRBV6-6|TRBJ2-7
ASRNRGGYEQY
>TRBV7-9|TRBJ2-2
ASSRTSGNTGELF
>TRBV10-1|TRBJ1-1
ASSETSGANTEAF
>TRBV19|TRBJ1-2
ASKGRVDYGYT
>TRBV27|TRBJ2-7
ASSFRSTSGSYEQY
>TRBV29-1|TRBJ2-5
SVERQGWYQETQY
>TRBV19|TRBJ2-7
ASSIEETGAYEQY
>TRBV4-1|TRBJ2-2
ASSQPTGRLTNTGELF
>TRBV4-1|TRBJ1-5
ASSQLYRDTISNQPQH
>TRBV28|TRBJ2-5
ASSSPGLAGPQETQY
>TRBV7-3|TRBJ2-1
ASSALAGGPGAYNEQF
>TRBV6-5|TRBJ2-7
ASRDISYEQY
>TRBV18|TRBJ2-3
ASSFVQAEAGTDTQY
>TRBV7-2|TRBJ1-5
ASSLGGRNQPQH
>TRBV28|TRBJ2-7
ASSLGPGYEQY
>TRBV6-5|TRBJ1-2
ASSRQVLYGYT
>TRBV9|TRBJ1-3
ASSSRTGSNTIY
>TRBV4-2|TRBJ2-7
ASSQDRTQQY
>TRBV19|TRBJ2-7
ASSISTSGRGVYEQY
>TRBV6-6|TRBJ1-5
ASRLADQPQH
>TRBV23-1|TRBJ1-3
ASGTPRSGNTIY
>TRBV27|TRBJ2-5
ASSDGRASGQETQY
>TRBV29-1|TRBJ1-1
SVPRTGRGTEAF
>TRBV28|TRBJ2-7
ASSLSAQGDEQY
>TRBV6-4|TRBJ2-1
ASSSGLAASYNEQF
>TRBV27|TRBJ2-7
ASSRTSVTYEQY
>TRBV5-8|TRBJ2-3
ASSLGLAGGTDTQY
>TRBV28|TRBJ2-1
ASISGVSYNEQF
>TRBV5-1|TRBJ2-2
ASNEGSGELF
>TRBV29-1|TRBJ2-7
SVMEQVSEQY
>TRBV11-2|TRBJ2-1
ASSWTGGSYNEQF